This record looks at one TCR beta chain sequence and its context. This record comes from a study of T cell responses to AZD1222 COVID-19 vaccine. The V and J ends lost 1 base and 5 bases respectively, with 12 bases between them. Per the germline V gene, CDR1 is SGHTS and CDR2 is YDEGEE. CDR3 length: 14 amino acids. Profiled with immunoSEQ multiplex PCR; TCRdb holds only in-frame clones, not every one. The repertoire has roughly 93,000 clones, nearly 90% of them found once; the top ten carry 2.8%. The receptor comes from an adult in good health. J is TRBJ1-1 and V is TRBV5-8, with D tentatively TRBD1 (5 bases). The sample was peripheral blood, taken on day 0 of MenACWY control vaccination. In DNA form, the CDR3 reads TGTGCCAGCAGCTTGTGGCCGGGGGGGACTGAAGCTTTCTTT. This translates into CASSLWPGGTEAFF.